These 31 T cell receptor beta chains came from one sample sequenced in a study of blood T cell repertoires in COVID-19. Profiled with immunoSEQ multiplex PCR; TCRdb holds only in-frame clones, not every one. Among about 480,000 clones, around 89% were seen once, and the ten largest hold around 4.5%. The sequencing input was peripheral blood. Source of these receptors: a woman aged 25 to 39 with acute or convalescent COVID-19.

The V call is TRBV3-1 (or the pseudogene TRBV3-2), the J call TRBJ2-1; TRBD2 might be the D (5 bases). Germline V CDR1 and CDR2: LGHDT, YNNKEL (reference sequence). V was cut by 1 base and J by 10 bases, with 11 bases left in between. The CDR3 consists of 13 residues. CDR3 bases: TGTGCCAGCAGCCAAGGAGGGAATGGAGAGCAGTTCTTC. Its protein product is CASSQGGNGEQFF.

CDR3 amino acids: CASSPGVVAGTYEQYF. The CDR3 DNA reads TGCGCCAGCAGCCCTGGAGTAGTAGCGGGCACCTACGAGCAGTACTTC. The chain couples TRBV5-1 to TRBJ2-7, with 7 nucleotides matching TRBD2. The CDR3 loop spans 16 amino acids. V shed 4 bases, J shed 2 bases, and the junction held 12 bases outside the gene matches. From germline, CDR1 is SGHRS and CDR2 YFSETQ.

V is TRBV9 and J is TRBJ2-1; D may be TRBD2 (6 bases). CDR1 and CDR2 (germline): SGDLS, YYNGEE. The V gene lost 0 bases and the J gene lost 6 bases, with 16 bases spanning the gap. The length of the CDR3 is 16 residues. In DNA, the CDR3 is TGTGCCAGCAGCGTAGAGGAGGGCGGCCCATTCAATGAGCAGTTCTTC. Amino acids: CASSVEEGGPFNEQFF.

The sample holds one count of this clone. The chain is built from TRBV18 and TRBJ1-4, with TRBD1 identical over 7 bases. Germline V gives CDR1 KGHSH, CDR2 LQKENI. This CDR3 is built from 14 residues. V dropped 4 bases and J dropped 7; count of bases not matched to a gene: 6. The CDR3 bases are TGTGCCAGCTCACGCGGGACAGTTTCTGAAAAACTGTTTTTT. It specifies CASSRGTVSEKLFF.

The J gene is TRBJ2-5, the V gene TRBV9; the match to TRBD2 covers 10 bases. The CDR3 totals 16 residues. Germline CDR1 is SGDLS and CDR2 is YYNGEE. V trimming: 4 bases; J trimming: 2 bases; junction bases outside the gene matches: 8. The DNA for the CDR3 is TGTGCCAGCAGCCTAGACTGGACTAGCGGTCAAGAGACCCAGTACTTC. This gives the protein CASSLDWTSGQETQYF.

V and J are TRBV9 and TRBJ2-2; D unresolved. Germline V CDR1 and CDR2: SGDLS, YYNGEE. The CDR3 runs to 10 residues. V lost 8 bases to trimming and J lost 7 bases, with 6 bases between them. The CDR3 loop is CARINGELFF. The CDR3 nucleotides are TGTGCCAGAATCAACGGGGAGCTGTTTTTT.

The chain employs TRBV7-9 and TRBJ2-7; D is undetermined. Germline loops: CDR1 SEHNR, CDR2 FQNEAQ (reference sequence). CDR3 size: 15 residues. Trimming stripped 7 bases from V and 1 base from J, with 17 bases between. Here the CDR3 DNA reads TGTGCCAGCACCCTCCCTTCCAGTCCATCCTACGAGCAGTACTTC. Its protein is CASTLPSSPSYEQYF.

This sequence joins TRBV20-1 and TRBJ1-5; D is unclear. CDR3 size: 15 residues. CDR1 is DFQATT, CDR2 SNEGSKA, per germline (reference sequence). V was clipped by 3 bases and J by 3 bases, with 15 bases between them. In DNA, the CDR3 is TGCAGTGCTAGTTCTGGGGAAGACTACAATCAGCCCCAGCATTTT. This codes for CSASSGEDYNQPQHF.

The rearrangement uses TRBV10-3 and TRBJ2-3; 8 bases agree with TRBD1. V lost 6 bases to trimming and J lost 2 bases; unmatched junction nucleotides: 10. CDR1 and CDR2 from the germline V gene are ENHRY and SYGVKD. The CDR3 is 16 amino acids. CDR3 nucleotide sequence: TGTGCCATCAGCCGAGGGGGACAGGCGACCACAGATACGCAGTATTTT. Residues: CAISRGGQATTDTQYF.

The V gene is TRBV14, the J gene TRBJ1-2; 8 bases match TRBD1. Germline CDR1 and CDR2: SGHDN and FVKESK. This CDR3 spans 15 amino acids. The trim removed 3 bases at V and 4 bases at J, leaving 7 bases unmatched. This chain's CDR3 is CASSQPGTGPYGYTF. The CDR3 DNA reads TGTGCCAGCAGCCAGCCCGGGACAGGACCCTATGGCTACACCTTC.

The V and J genes are TRBV11-3 and TRBJ2-2; D may be TRBD1 (6 bases). The CDR3 extends over 15 amino acids. The germline V gene encodes CDR1 SGHNT and CDR2 YENEEA. Deletions cut 3 bases from V and 4 bases from J, with 12 bases between. DNA for the CDR3: TGTGCCAGCAGCTTGGACAGCAGGGGCACCGGGGAGCTGTTTTTT. It translates to CASSLDSRGTGELFF.

This clone was picked up one time. J is TRBJ1-2 and V is TRBV9; 8 bases align to TRBD1. The V gene end was trimmed by 4 bases and the J gene end by 3 bases; junction bases not matched to a gene: 11. The CDR3 contains 16 residues. Germline V CDR1 and CDR2: SGDLS, YYNGEE. Here the CDR3 DNA reads TGTGCCAGCAGCCTATTATCAGGGGGCGCTGACTATGGCTACACCTTC. This gives the protein CASSLLSGGADYGYTF.

V is TRBV20-1 and J is TRBJ2-3, with no clear D. The CDR3 totals 11 residues. V gave up 6 bases and J gave up 3 bases, with 7 bases separating them. Germline-derived CDR1 and CDR2 are DFQATT and SNEGSKA (reference sequence). The CDR3, as DNA: TGCAGTGCCCACATGACAGATACGCAGTATTTT. It encodes CSAHMTDTQYF.

The chain carries TRBV7-9 and TRBJ2-3, with 7 positions matching TRBD2. Per the germline V gene, CDR1 is SEHNR and CDR2 is FQNEAQ (reference sequence). Losses at the gene ends were 4 bases for V and 2 bases for J; bases not matched to a gene: 9. The CDR3 totals 16 residues. In nucleotides, the CDR3 is TGTGCCAGCAGCTCGGGGGACTATCCGGACACAGATACGCAGTATTTT. Translated, it gives CASSSGDYPDTDTQYF.

The rearrangement uses TRBV28 and TRBJ1-2, with a possible D match to TRBD1 (5 bases). Trimming removed 5 bases from V and 6 bases from J, with 13 bases in between. Germline CDR1 MDHEN, CDR2 SYDVKM. This CDR3 is 13 amino acids long. CDR3 sequence (DNA): TGTGCCAGCAGTCTAGTTCGGGGGGATGGCTACACCTTC. This codes for CASSLVRGDGYTF.

The chain combines TRBV18 with TRBJ2-1; tentative D call: TRBD1 (6 bases). Trimming took off 3 bases at V and 7 bases at J, with 19 bases between the two ends. The CDR3 runs to 16 residues. Germline CDR1 and CDR2: KGHSH and LQKENI. CDR3 nucleotides: TGTGCCAGCTCACCTCGGACAGCTCAAAAGGGAAATGAGCAGTTCTTC. Its protein product is CASSPRTAQKGNEQFF.

This clone was picked up one time. J is TRBJ1-2 and V is TRBV3-1 (or the pseudogene TRBV3-2); D remains ambiguous. This CDR3 comprises 13 residues. The germline gives CDR1 LGHDT, CDR2 YNNKEL (reference sequence). V lost 1 base to trimming and J lost 3 bases, with 6 bases between them. The CDR3 loop reads CASSQGGYYGYTF. CDR3 DNA: TGTGCCAGCAGCCAAGGAGGGTACTATGGCTACACCTTC.

The chain joins TRBV6-6 to TRBJ1-5; 8 bases fit TRBD1. The CDR3 has 16 residues. The germline CDR1 and CDR2 sequences are MNHNY and SVGAGI (reference sequence). Trimming removed 6 bases from V and 3 bases from J; junction bases left unmatched: 10. The CDR3 DNA follows: TGTGCCAGCAGAACAACCTGGACAGGGATCAATCAGCCCCAGCATTTT. Encoded protein: CASRTTWTGINQPQHF.

This clone was picked up one time. This chain joins TRBV2 and TRBJ2-2; D is uncertain. Germline CDR1 is SNHLY and CDR2 is FYNNEI. CDR3 size: 13 residues. The V end lost 4 bases, the J end lost 11 bases, and 14 bases lay between the germline ends. The CDR3 DNA is TGTGCCAGCAGTGTTGGGCAGCCGGTAGAGCTGTTTTTT. As protein: CASSVGQPVELFF.

There are a few counts of this clone. This chain joins TRBV4-1 and TRBJ1-5, with D possibly matching TRBD1 (6 bases). The CDR3 extends over 16 amino acids. V was shortened by 1 base and J by 6 bases, with 16 bases between the two germline ends. CDR1 and CDR2 (germline): MGHRA, YSYEKL. CDR3 in amino acids: CASSQVGAGDRQPQHF. DNA of the CDR3: TGCGCCAGCAGCCAAGTGGGGGCAGGGGACCGTCAGCCCCAGCATTTT.

This clone was picked up one time. The V gene is TRBV30, the J gene TRBJ2-2; 7 bases match TRBD1. There are 18 residues in the CDR3. J gave up 0 bases and V 0 bases, and 10 bases lay outside the gene matches. Germline CDR1 reads GTSNPN; CDR2 reads SVGIG (reference sequence). The DNA for the CDR3 is TGTGCCTGGAGTGTAGGAACCCACAGGGGCGCGAACACCGGGGAGCTGTTTTTT. Protein product: CAWSVGTHRGANTGELFF.

J is TRBJ2-3 and V is TRBV2; 9 bases align to TRBD1. The CDR3 loop spans 14 amino acids. CDR1 is SNHLY, CDR2 FYNNEI, per germline. V lost 6 bases and J lost 6; bases outside the gene matches: 7. CDR3 DNA sequence: TGTGCCAGCAGCCGGACAGGGGTTTGGGATACGCAGTATTTT. Protein product: CASSRTGVWDTQYF.

The V gene is TRBV5-6, the J gene TRBJ2-1, with 9 bases that match TRBD2. J was trimmed by 5 bases and V by 0 bases; bases with no gene match: 9. The CDR3 loop spans 17 amino acids. The germline V gene has CDR1 SGHDT and CDR2 YYEEEE. The CDR3 region is CASSLDFRLADNNEQFF. The CDR3 DNA sequence: TGTGCCAGCAGCTTGGATTTTAGACTAGCGGACAACAATGAGCAGTTCTTC.

This clone was observed once. The chain links TRBV13 to TRBJ2-5; 7 bases agree with TRBD1. The CDR3 contains 13 residues. V trimming: 5 bases; J trimming: 4 bases; junction bases outside the gene matches: 4. Germline V gene lookup returns CDR1 PRHDT and CDR2 FYEKMQ (reference sequence). The DNA of the CDR3 is TGTGCCAGCAGCGTGGGACAGAGAGAGACCCAGTACTTC. It specifies CASSVGQRETQYF.

Only a few counts were recorded for this clone. This chain uses TRBV3-1 (or the pseudogene TRBV3-2) with TRBJ2-7; 8 nucleotides align to TRBD1. In germline, CDR1 is LGHDT, CDR2 YNNKEL (reference sequence). The CDR3 covers 14 residues. V lost 8 bases, J lost 6 bases, and 12 bases stayed unmatched. CDR3 in amino acids: CASRSTDRDIEQYF. CDR3 sequence (DNA): TGTGCCAGCCGTTCCACGGACAGGGACATCGAGCAGTACTTC.

V and J are TRBV3-1 (or the pseudogene TRBV3-2) and TRBJ1-2, with D unresolved. This CDR3 region has 13 residues. Trimming took 5 bases from V and 6 from J, leaving 13 bases between them. Per germline, CDR1 LGHDT and CDR2 YNNKEL (reference sequence). CDR3: CASSFRTLDGYTF. CDR3 nucleotide sequence: TGTGCCAGCAGCTTTCGGACTCTAGATGGCTACACCTTC.

This chain links TRBV29-1 with TRBJ2-1; 9 nucleotides align to TRBD1. V lost 6 bases and J lost 10; bases outside the gene matches: 16. The germline CDR1 and CDR2 sequences are SQVTM and ANQGSEA. The CDR3 runs 15 residues. For the CDR3, the DNA is TGCAGCGTCTGGGGAGACAGGGGGTCTGCTACAGAGCAGTTCTTC. Its translation is CSVWGDRGSATEQFF.

This clone was found a few times. The chain is built from TRBV7-8 and TRBJ1-6; 9 bases agree with TRBD1. The length of the CDR3 is 16 residues. With V trimmed by 2 bases and J by 7 bases, 6 bases remained unmatched. Germline assignment: CDR1 SGHVS and CDR2 FQNEAQ. The CDR3 protein is CASSLFVGQGNSPLHF. The CDR3 DNA follows: TGTGCCAGCAGCTTATTCGTAGGACAGGGGAATTCACCCCTCCACTTT.

This clone was detected once. J is TRBJ2-5 and V is TRBV3-1 (or the pseudogene TRBV3-2), with TRBD2 identical over 15 bases. J lost 7 bases, V lost 6 bases, and 15 bases had no gene match. The CDR3 is 18 amino acids. Germline CDR1 LGHDT, CDR2 YNNKEL (reference sequence). CDR3 sequence reads: CASRSGLAGGLRYGTQYF. The DNA of the CDR3 is TGTGCCAGCAGGTCCGGACTAGCGGGGGGGCTTAGGTATGGGACCCAGTACTTC.

This clone was detected a few times. The V call is TRBV25-1, the J call TRBJ1-2, with TRBD1 identical over 12 bases. V lost 8 bases and J lost 8; bases outside the gene matches: 3. Looked up from germline, CDR1 is MGHDK and CDR2 is SYGVNS. The CDR3 length is 12 residues. The DNA of the CDR3 is TGTGCCAGCTGGGACAGGGGGCTCGGCTACACCTTC. Translation: CASWDRGLGYTF.

This clone appeared once. CDR3 protein: CASTQGNSGANVLTF. CDR3 in DNA: TGTGCCAGCACTCAGGGGAACTCTGGGGCCAACGTCCTGACTTTC. The chain combines TRBV6-5 with TRBJ2-6, with TRBD1 as a possible D gene (6 bases). The ends were cut back, 7 bases at V and 0 bases at J, with 10 bases in the middle. Germline values: CDR1 MNHEY, CDR2 SVGAGI. This CDR3 has 15 amino acids.